Reported below is one T cell receptor (beta chain). What it binds is unknown. The sample originates from a study of T cell repertoires in cytomegalovirus infection. Study findings and constraints: The ex vivo response was dominated by HLA-C-restricted CMV-specific TCR beta clonotypes. Identification of carriers of CMV plus the relevant HLA was performed using cumulative public TCR beta family frequency.

TCRdb independently ran MiXCR on the reads; one entry per CDR3 protein. The sample includes 630,000 or so distinct CDR3 sequences, roughly 24% seen only once; the top ten take less than 9.5%. The V gene lost 1 base and the J gene lost 10 bases, with 6 bases spanning the gap. The CDR3 is 12 residues long. Germline V gives CDR1 SGHDT, CDR2 YYEEEE. Sequencing used CD8+ T cells from PBMCs. This rearrangement joins TRBV5-6 to TRBJ1-6; D is ambiguous. This TCR derives from a human donor in good health (CMV status not recorded). Some clones in this sample may be carry-over from other donors' samples. The CDR3 bases are TGTGCCAGCAGCTTGACTCCATCACCCCTCCACTTT. Its translation is CASSLTPSPLHF.